A selection of T cell receptor beta chains follows, all from one sample in a study of response to subunit inactivated influenza vaccine. TCRdb used MiXCR to reprocess the RT-PCR reads, holding one entry per CDR3 protein. The data contain about 520,000 distinct CDR3 sequences, less than 30% of them seen just once; the ten biggest clones take up about 1.9%. Sequencing used CD4+ T cells sorted from PBMCs, obtained roughly 5 days after vaccination. The receptors were gathered from a man aged 50 to 59 who received an inactivated influenza vaccine. CDR3s include the opening cysteine and the closing phenylalanine or tryptophan. D genes are given only for firm matches. Where a row states a size, it is once, few, many or the class of an expanded clone; other rows omit it.

D	J	size	V	DNA	CDR3
TRBD2	TRBJ2-5	few	TRBV5-1	TGCGCCAGCAGCTACGGGACTAGCGGGAACCAAGAGACCCAGTACTTC	CASSYGTSGNQETQYF
TRBD1	TRBJ1-5	few	TRBV12-3/TRBV12-4	TGTGCCAGCAGTTCCTCCGGGACAGGGGACCAACGGCCCCAGCATTTT	CASSSSGTGDQRPQHF
TRBD2	TRBJ2-3	NA	TRBV20-1	TGCAGTGCTAGAGATTTGCGGGAGGGCCTCTATACGCAGTATTTT	CSARDLREGLYTQYF
TRBD2	TRBJ2-3	NA	TRBV20-1	TGCAGTGCTAGAGACGCTAGCGGTGGAATGAATACGCAGTATTTT	CSARDASGGMNTQYF
NA	TRBJ2-7	NA	TRBV5-5	TGTGCCAGCAGCCCTGGGAGTGCGTCCTACGAGCAGTACTTC	CASSPGSASYEQYF
TRBD1	TRBJ2-7	few	TRBV25-1	TGTGCCAGCAGGGGGACAGGAGGCTTCTCTCGGCAGTACTTC	CASRGTGGFSRQYF
NA	TRBJ2-2	few	TRBV20-1	TGCAGTGCTAGAGATCTCGGTAGTTTGCCCGGGGAGCTGTTTTTT	CSARDLGSLPGELFF
NA	TRBJ2-5	many	TRBV9	TGTGCCAGCAGCGTAGCTACCGGGGGCCAAGAGACCCAGTACTTC	CASSVATGGQETQYF
NA	TRBJ2-7	NA	TRBV18	TGTGCCAGCTCACTACAAACGGGGGCAAATGTAGGCACAGGCCTTTCCGAGCAGTACTTC	CASSLQTGANVGTGLSEQYF
TRBD2	TRBJ2-7	NA	TRBV7-2	TGTGCCAGCAGCGAAATAGCGGGAGGGTTCTACGAGCAGTACTTC	CASSEIAGGFYEQYF
TRBD2	TRBJ2-3	few	TRBV24-1	TGTGCCACCAGTGACCCTAGCGGGAGCGGTATGTCAGATACGCAGTATTTT	CATSDPSGSGMSDTQYF
NA	TRBJ2-5	few	TRBV30	TGTGCCTGGAAGCCGGGATGGGAGACCCAGTACTTC	CAWKPGWETQYF
NA	TRBJ1-6	few	TRBV7-9	TGTGCCAGCAGCTTAGATCTGAATTCACCCCTCCACTTT	CASSLDLNSPLHF
NA	TRBJ1-4	NA	TRBV29-1	TGCAGCGTTTCGGGGGGCGCAACTAATGAAAAACTGTTTTTT	CSVSGGATNEKLFF
NA	TRBJ2-2	once	TRBV27	TGTGCCAGCACGGGGTTAACAAGGACCGCCGGGGAGCTGTTTTTT	CASTGLTRTAGELFF
NA	TRBJ2-1	NA	TRBV7-2	TGTGCCAGCAGCTTAGCGGCTACGACCTCCTACAATGAGCAGTTCTTC	CASSLAATTSYNEQFF
NA	TRBJ2-3	many	TRBV5-1	TGCGCCAGCAGCTTGAGAGGAGGGGACAGCGGGTACAATACGCAGTATTTT	CASSLRGGDSGYNTQYF
TRBD1	TRBJ2-1	NA	TRBV4-3	TGCGCCAGCAGCCAAGGCGCTCACAGGGGTCATGATGAGCAGTTCTTC	CASSQGAHRGHDEQFF
NA	TRBJ2-3	few	TRBV7-9	TGTGCCAGCAGCTTACTCGCAGTCACAGATACGCAGTATTTT	CASSLLAVTDTQYF
NA	TRBJ2-5	few	TRBV28	TGTGCCAGCAGTTTAGGCCAGAAGACCCAGTACTTC	CASSLGQKTQYF
TRBD2	TRBJ2-5	few	TRBV6-1	TGTGCCAGCAAAGTAGCGGGAGTACTGGAGACCCAGTACTTC	CASKVAGVLETQYF
NA	TRBJ2-5	NA	TRBV7-2	TGTGCCAGCAGCTGGAGGGCAGGGGAATTGGAGACCCAGTACTTC	CASSWRAGELETQYF
TRBD2	TRBJ2-5	NA	TRBV20-1	TGCAGTGCTAGTAGAGCGGGGGGGAGCCAAGAGACCCAGTACTTC	CSASRAGGSQETQYF
NA	TRBJ2-5	few	TRBV20-1	TGCAGTGCCTCCATCCCCCTGCAGGCCCTAGAGACCCAGTACTTC	CSASIPLQALETQYF
TRBD2	TRBJ2-2	NA	TRBV9	TGTGCCAGCAGCGTTACTAGCGGGACAAGTACCGGGGAGCTGTTTTTT	CASSVTSGTSTGELFF
NA	TRBJ1-2	NA	TRBV10-3	TGTGCCATCAGGCGAGACGGCTATGGCTACACCTTC	CAIRRDGYGYTF
NA	TRBJ2-3	few	TRBV9	TGTGCCAGCAGCGTAGAGCTCGGGACTCTGCAGTATTTT	CASSVELGTLQYF
TRBD2	TRBJ2-7	few	TRBV20-1	TGCAGTGCCGACACCACAGGGACTAGCTCCTACGAGCAGTACTTC	CSADTTGTSSYEQYF
NA	TRBJ2-1	once	TRBV7-9	TGTGCCAGCAGCTCTCCGTTGGAGCCGCGGAATGAGCAGTTCTTC	CASSSPLEPRNEQFF
NA	TRBJ2-3	NA	TRBV7-9	TGTGCCAGCAGCCACGGGGGAGGCACAGATACGCAGTATTTT	CASSHGGGTDTQYF
NA	TRBJ2-5	NA	TRBV29-1	TGCAGCGTTGTTTTCGGGTTCCGAGAGACCCAGTACTTC	CSVVFGFRETQYF
NA	TRBJ2-7	few	TRBV5-5	TGTGCCAGCAGGATAGCGGACTCCTACGAGCAGTACTTC	CASRIADSYEQYF
TRBD1	TRBJ2-2	many	TRBV7-7	TGTGCTAGCAGCTCACAGGGGGCCAACACCGGGGAGCTGTTTTTT	CASSSQGANTGELFF
TRBD2	TRBJ2-5	NA	TRBV11-2	TGTGCCAGCAGCCAAGCAGTTAGCGGGGCACCCACCCAAGAGACCCAGTACTTC	CASSQAVSGAPTQETQYF
NA	TRBJ2-7	NA	TRBV11-2	TGTGCCAGCAGCGCCATCCGGGACCGTGCCTACGAGCAGTACTTC	CASSAIRDRAYEQYF
TRBD2	TRBJ2-7	NA	TRBV6-1	TGTGCCAGCAGTATTAGGACTAGCGGCTCCTACGAGCAGTACTTC	CASSIRTSGSYEQYF
NA	TRBJ1-4	few	TRBV12-3/TRBV12-4	TGTGCCAGCAGTCCCGGCGGGGCAGGGACTAATGAAAAACTGTTTTTT	CASSPGGAGTNEKLFF
TRBD1	TRBJ2-7	few	TRBV6-2/TRBV6-3	TGTGCCAGCAGTTCGGGACAGGGGCACTCCTACGAGCAGTACTTC	CASSSGQGHSYEQYF
NA	TRBJ1-2	few	TRBV15	TGTGCCACCAGCAGAGATCATCGGATCTATGGCTACACCTTC	CATSRDHRIYGYTF
TRBD1	TRBJ2-5	NA	TRBV29-1	TGCAGCGTTGAAGGGCAGGGGGCAACAGAGACCCAGTACTTC	CSVEGQGATETQYF
NA	TRBJ2-2	NA	TRBV20-1	TGCAGTGCTAGGCAACACACTCCGAACACCGGGGAGCTGTTTTTT	CSARQHTPNTGELFF